This T cell receptor beta chain was observed in a study of cytotoxic CD8 clonotypes in ibrutinib-treated CLL. Study in general: Partial response occurred in about 25 patients and complete response in 2; at median around 5.5 years, around 14 remained remitted and around twelve progressed. General study results and limits: Higher circulating CD8+ T-cell counts strongly accompanied higher baseline clonality, above age-matched healthy donors. Public clonotypes occurred uncommonly; on treatment, they contracted or remained stable.

Notes on this clone: Its antigen is unknown.

Libraries of TCR beta were made from about 2.2 micrograms of genomic DNA that came from cryopreserved PBMCs. V lost 2 bases, J lost 2 bases, and 8 bases lay in between. The V gene's germline CDR1 is SGHKS and CDR2 YYEKEE (reference sequence). CDR3 size: 15 residues. Sequencing used immunoSEQ multiplex PCR; TCRdb keeps in-frame clones, though not all of them. The sample has 150,000 to 200,000 clones, around 80% seen once. The specimen comprised PBMCs, sampled after 24 months of ibrutinib treatment. The receptor was derived from a human donor with chronic lymphocytic leukemia. The rearrangement uses TRBV5-5 and TRBJ2-6, with D maybe TRBD2 (5 bases). The CDR3 reads CASSLAATGANVLTF. The CDR3 DNA is TGTGCCAGCAGCTTAGCGGCAACTGGGGCCAACGTCCTGACTTTC.